The 14 T cell receptor beta chains below all came from one sample that was sequenced in a study of T cell repertoires in cytomegalovirus infection. A single record per CDR3 protein comes from TCRdb applying MiXCR to the reads. The data show approximately 500,000 distinct CDR3 sequences, approximately 15% seen once. Sequencing used CD8+ T cells from PBMCs. These receptors were collected from a human donor in good health (CMV status not recorded). Some clones in this sample may be carry-over from other donors' samples.

This clonotype was counted many times. The chain recombines TRBV7-9 with TRBJ1-4; 9 bases are shared with TRBD1. Germline assignment: CDR1 SEHNR and CDR2 FQNEAQ (reference sequence). This CDR3 has 15 residues. V shed 6 bases, J shed 5 bases, and the junction held 7 bases outside the gene matches. The CDR3 here is CASRKQGAGNEKLFF. CDR3 sequence (DNA): TGTGCCAGCAGAAAACAGGGGGCAGGCAATGAAAAACTGTTTTTT.

This chain connects TRBV5-5 to TRBJ1-4, with a tentative D call TRBD1 (6 bases). The CDR3 spans 14 residues. Germline CDR1 is SGHKS and CDR2 is YYEKEE (reference sequence). The ends were cut back, 0 bases at V and 7 bases at J, with 10 bases in the middle. The DNA of the CDR3 is TGTGCCAGCAGCTTGGGGGGGGCGGGTGAAAAACTGTTTTTT. Translation gives CASSLGGAGEKLFF.

Details on this clonotype: A much bigger clone sits one base away, suggesting this may be a read error. The chain combines TRBV11-1 with TRBJ2-3, with D hard to call. Trimming took off 2 bases at V and 5 bases at J, with 14 bases between the two ends. Per germline, CDR1 SGHAT and CDR2 FQDESV (reference sequence). The CDR3 covers 15 residues. CDR3 in amino acids: CASSLLPALGDTQYF. The DNA for the CDR3 is TGTGCCAGCAGCTTACTCCCGGCCCTGGGAGATACGCAGTATTTT.

Details on this clonotype: Germline is not matched at one junction end, which may reflect a read error. The V gene is TRBV7-8, the J gene TRBJ2-7, with D perhaps TRBD1 or TRBD2 (5 bases each). CDR1 and CDR2 (germline): SGHVS, FQNEAQ. CDR3 length: 16 amino acids. The CDR3 DNA reads TGTGCAAGCAGCCGATTAACAGAGGGGAATCCCTACGATCAGTACTTC. Translation gives CASSRLTEGNPYDQYF. Filled out from reference TRBV7-8 and TRBJ2-7, the complete variable domain reads GAGVSQSPRYKVAKRGQDVALRCDPISGHVSLFWYQQALGQGPEFLTYFQNEAQLDKSGLPSDRFFAERPEGSVSTLKIQRTQQEDSAVYLCASSRLTEGNPYDQYFGPGTRLTVT.

This clonotype was found a few times. The chain combines TRBV4-2 with TRBJ1-2; D remains ambiguous. The germline V and J ends were trimmed by 4 bases and 1 base, with 13 bases remaining between them. CDR3 length: 15 amino acids. CDR1 and CDR2 (germline): LGHNA, YNFKEQ. This chain's CDR3 is CASSPLLGSNYGYTF. The CDR3 coding sequence is TGTGCCAGCAGCCCCCTGCTGGGCAGTAACTATGGCTACACCTTC.

This clonotype was seen at least ten times. The chain carries TRBV7-9 and TRBJ1-1; 9 bases line up with TRBD1. The CDR3 is made up of 15 amino acids. The ends lost 5 bases at V and 3 bases at J; junction bases unmatched: 7. The germline V gene has CDR1 SEHNR and CDR2 FQNEAQ (reference sequence). CDR3 loop: CASSSNRGQDTEAFF. In nucleotides, the CDR3 is TGTGCCAGCAGCAGTAACAGGGGGCAGGACACTGAAGCTTTCTTT.

The CDR3 is CASSSTWDPPYNEQFF. In DNA, the CDR3 is TGTGCCAGCAGCTCGACGTGGGACCCACCCTACAATGAGCAGTTCTTC. V usage is TRBV5-6 and J usage is TRBJ2-1; possibly TRBD1 or TRBD2 for D (5 bases each). The germline V and J ends were trimmed by 3 bases and 2 bases, with 15 bases remaining between them. Germline CDR1 reads SGHDT; CDR2 reads YYEEEE. The CDR3 runs to 16 residues.

The table lists this clonotype with many counts. This chain joins TRBV12-5 and TRBJ2-1; D gene unclear. This CDR3 has 15 amino acids. Germline V gene sequence: CDR1 LGHNT, CDR2 FRNRAP. V shed 7 bases and J shed 4 bases, with 17 bases lying between them. CDR3 sequence reads: CASAPPFGGYNEQFF. CDR3 nucleotides: TGTGCTAGTGCCCCCCCCTTCGGCGGATACAATGAGCAGTTCTTC. Variable domain in full (rest from reference TRBV12-5 and TRBJ2-1): DARVTQTPRHKVTEMGQEVTMRCQPILGHNTVFWYRQTMMQGLELLAYFRNRAPLDDSGMPKDRFSAEMPDATLATLKIQPSEPRDSAVYFCASAPPFGGYNEQFFGPGTRLTVL.

This clonotype was found many times. CDR3 nucleotide sequence: TGTGCCAGCAGCTGGGACAGCAACTACGAGCAGTACTTC. Protein product: CASSWDSNYEQYF. The chain is built from TRBV7-6 and TRBJ2-7, with 7 bases aligning to TRBD1. The V segment lost 4 bases and the J segment 3 bases; nucleotides outside the gene matches: 3. CDR3 length: 13 residues. CDR1 and CDR2 from the germline V gene are SGHVS and FNYEAQ.

This clonotype was seen only a few times. The V gene is TRBV28, the J gene TRBJ2-7; TRBD2 agrees at 11 bases. V lost 10 bases to trimming and J lost 2 bases; unmatched junction nucleotides: 4. Per the germline V gene, CDR1 is MDHEN and CDR2 is SYDVKM. This CDR3 is 13 amino acids long. The chain's CDR3 is CAIGTSGTYEQYF. The CDR3 DNA follows: TGTGCCATCGGGACTAGCGGAACCTACGAGCAGTACTTC.

There are many counts of this clonotype. V and J are TRBV7-9 and TRBJ2-3, with unresolved D. The CDR3 has 13 amino acids. The ends were cut back, 4 bases at V and 6 bases at J, with 11 bases in the middle. CDR1 SEHNR and CDR2 FQNEAQ come from the germline V gene (reference sequence). In DNA, the CDR3 is TGTGCCAGCAGCTACGGGCCGAGGGATACGCAGTATTTT. This sequence encodes CASSYGPRDTQYF.

Ten or more counts support this clonotype. The V call is TRBV27, the J call TRBJ2-1, with TRBD2 matching 15 bases. Germline V lookup: CDR1 MNHEY, CDR2 SMNVEV (reference sequence). The CDR3 extends over 15 amino acids. With 3 bases clipped from V and 8 bases from J, the junction kept 2 bases outside the gene matches. This CDR3 is CASSFGTSGRYEQFF. The CDR3 coding sequence is TGTGCCAGCAGTTTCGGGACTAGCGGGAGGTATGAGCAGTTCTTC.

The V call is TRBV27, the J call TRBJ2-2; D remains unclear. CDR3 length equals 13 residues. Trimming stripped 5 bases from V and 6 bases from J, with 10 bases between. Per the germline V gene, CDR1 is MNHEY and CDR2 is SMNVEV (reference sequence). CDR3 loop: CASSHRTAGELFF. CDR3 nucleotide sequence: TGTGCCAGCAGTCATCGAACGGCCGGGGAGCTGTTTTTT.

This clonotype was recorded at least ten times. V gene TRBV7-6 combines with J gene TRBJ1-4; D gene unclear. The V gene's germline CDR1 is SGHVS and CDR2 FNYEAQ. The V and J ends lost 5 bases and 8 bases respectively, with 18 bases between them. This CDR3 has 15 amino acids. CDR3: CASSQATGVVEKLFF. CDR3 coding DNA: TGTGCCAGCAGCCAAGCTACCGGGGTGGTCGAAAAACTGTTTTTT.